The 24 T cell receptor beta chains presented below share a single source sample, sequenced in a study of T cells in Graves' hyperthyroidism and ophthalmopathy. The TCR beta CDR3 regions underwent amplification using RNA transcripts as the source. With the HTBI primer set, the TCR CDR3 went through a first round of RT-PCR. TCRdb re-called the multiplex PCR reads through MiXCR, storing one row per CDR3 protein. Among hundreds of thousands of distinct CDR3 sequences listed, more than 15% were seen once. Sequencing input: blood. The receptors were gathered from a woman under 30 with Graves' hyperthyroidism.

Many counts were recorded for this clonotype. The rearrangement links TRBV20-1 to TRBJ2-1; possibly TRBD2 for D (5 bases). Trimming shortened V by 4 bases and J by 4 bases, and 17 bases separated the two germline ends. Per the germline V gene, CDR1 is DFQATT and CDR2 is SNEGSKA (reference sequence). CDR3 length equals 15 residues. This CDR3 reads CSAIPILGVYNEQFF. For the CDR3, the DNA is TGCAGTGCTATTCCGATTCTCGGGGTTTACAATGAGCAGTTCTTC.

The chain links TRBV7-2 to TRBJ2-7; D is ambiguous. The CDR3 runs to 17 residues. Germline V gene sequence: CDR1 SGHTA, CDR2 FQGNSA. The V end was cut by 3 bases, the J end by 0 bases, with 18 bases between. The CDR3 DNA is TGTGCCAGCAGCTTTAAGACGACCGTCATTCACTCCTACGAGCAGTACTTC. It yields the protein CASSFKTTVIHSYEQYF.

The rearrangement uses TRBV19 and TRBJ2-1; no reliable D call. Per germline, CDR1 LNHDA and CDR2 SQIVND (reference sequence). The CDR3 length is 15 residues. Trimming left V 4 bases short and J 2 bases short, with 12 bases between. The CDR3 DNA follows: TGTGCCAGTAGTACTCCGGGCCAAACCTACAATGAGCAGTTCTTC. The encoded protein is CASSTPGQTYNEQFF.

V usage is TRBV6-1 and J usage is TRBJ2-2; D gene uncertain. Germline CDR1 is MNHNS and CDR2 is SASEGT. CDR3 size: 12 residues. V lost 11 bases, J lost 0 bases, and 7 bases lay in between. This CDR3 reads CASQPNTGELFF. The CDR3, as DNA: TGTGCCTCGCAACCGAACACCGGGGAGCTGTTTTTT.

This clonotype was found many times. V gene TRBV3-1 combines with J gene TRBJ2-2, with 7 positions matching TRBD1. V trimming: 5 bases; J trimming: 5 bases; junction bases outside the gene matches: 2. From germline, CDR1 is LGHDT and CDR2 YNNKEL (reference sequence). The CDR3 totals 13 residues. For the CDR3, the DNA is TGTGCCAGCAGCTCCAGGGGGACCGGGGAGCTGTTTTTT. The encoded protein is CASSSRGTGELFF.

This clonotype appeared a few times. CDR3 sequence (DNA): TGTGCCAGCAGTTACCGGGGTGCTGGGGCCAACGTCCTGACTTTC. Translating gives CASSYRGAGANVLTF. V is TRBV6-5 and J is TRBJ2-6, with a possible D match to TRBD2 (5 bases). Trimming shortened V by 2 bases and J by 2 bases, and 7 bases separated the two germline ends. Germline values: CDR1 MNHEY, CDR2 SVGAGI. The CDR3 is 15 amino acids.

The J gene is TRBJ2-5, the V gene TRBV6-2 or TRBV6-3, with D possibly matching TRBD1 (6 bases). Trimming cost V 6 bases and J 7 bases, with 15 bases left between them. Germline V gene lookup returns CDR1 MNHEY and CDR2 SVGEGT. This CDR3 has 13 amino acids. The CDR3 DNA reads TGTGCCAGCAGCCACAGGGTCGGAGGGACCCAGTACTTC. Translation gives CASSHRVGGTQYF.

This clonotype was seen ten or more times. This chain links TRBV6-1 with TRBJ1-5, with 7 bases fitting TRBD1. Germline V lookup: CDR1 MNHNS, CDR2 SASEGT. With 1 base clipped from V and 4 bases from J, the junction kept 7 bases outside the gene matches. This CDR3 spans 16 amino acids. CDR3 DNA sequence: TGTGCCAGCAGTGAAGAACTGACAGGGCGTAATCAGCCCCAGCATTTT. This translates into CASSEELTGRNQPQHF.

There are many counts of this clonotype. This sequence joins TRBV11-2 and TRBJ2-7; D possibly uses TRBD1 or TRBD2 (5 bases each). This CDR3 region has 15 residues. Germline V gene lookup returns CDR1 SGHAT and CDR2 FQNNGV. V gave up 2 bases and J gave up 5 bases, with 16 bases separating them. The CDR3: CASSLIGASGNEQYF. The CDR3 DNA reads TGTGCCAGCAGCTTAATCGGGGCCTCGGGGAACGAGCAGTACTTC.

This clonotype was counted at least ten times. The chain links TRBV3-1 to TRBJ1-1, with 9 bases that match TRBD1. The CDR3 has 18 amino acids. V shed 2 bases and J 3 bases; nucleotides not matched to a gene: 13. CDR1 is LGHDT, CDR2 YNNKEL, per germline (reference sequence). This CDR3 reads CASSQYAGQGREDTEAFF. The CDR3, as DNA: TGTGCCAGCAGCCAATATGCGGGACAGGGTCGCGAGGACACTGAAGCTTTCTTT.

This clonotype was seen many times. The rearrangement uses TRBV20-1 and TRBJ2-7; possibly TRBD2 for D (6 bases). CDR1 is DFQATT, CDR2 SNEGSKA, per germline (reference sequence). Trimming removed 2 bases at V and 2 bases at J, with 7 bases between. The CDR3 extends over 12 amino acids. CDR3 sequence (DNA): TGCAGTGCTAGACGGGGGACCTACGAGCAGTACTTC. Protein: CSARRGTYEQYF.

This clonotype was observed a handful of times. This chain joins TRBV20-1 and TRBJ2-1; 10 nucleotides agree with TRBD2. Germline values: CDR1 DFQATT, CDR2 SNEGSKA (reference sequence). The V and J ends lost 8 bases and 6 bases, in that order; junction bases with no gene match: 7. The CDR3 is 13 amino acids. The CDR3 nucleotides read TGCAGTTTCCTAGCGGGAGTAGGCAATGAGCAGTTCTTC. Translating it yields CSFLAGVGNEQFF.

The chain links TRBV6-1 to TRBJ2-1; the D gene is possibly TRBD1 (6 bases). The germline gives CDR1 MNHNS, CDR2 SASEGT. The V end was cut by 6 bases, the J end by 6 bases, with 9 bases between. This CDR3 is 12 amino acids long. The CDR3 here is CASRDSVNEQFF. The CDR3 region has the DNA TGTGCCAGCAGGGACAGTGTCAATGAGCAGTTCTTC.

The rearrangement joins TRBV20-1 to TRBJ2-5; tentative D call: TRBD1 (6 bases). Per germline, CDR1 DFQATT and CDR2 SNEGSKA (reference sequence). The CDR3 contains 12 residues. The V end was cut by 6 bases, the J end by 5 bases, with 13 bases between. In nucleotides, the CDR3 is TGCAGTGCCTCACGTCAGGGGGAGACCCAGTACTTC. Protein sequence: CSASRQGETQYF.

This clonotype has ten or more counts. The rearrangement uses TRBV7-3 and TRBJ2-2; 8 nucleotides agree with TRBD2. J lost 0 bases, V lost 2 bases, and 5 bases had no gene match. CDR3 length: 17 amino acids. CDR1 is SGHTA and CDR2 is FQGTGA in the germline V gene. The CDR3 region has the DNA TGTGCCAGCAGCTTAGCCAGCGGGAGCGCGAACACCGGGGAGCTGTTTTTT. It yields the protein CASSLASGSANTGELFF.

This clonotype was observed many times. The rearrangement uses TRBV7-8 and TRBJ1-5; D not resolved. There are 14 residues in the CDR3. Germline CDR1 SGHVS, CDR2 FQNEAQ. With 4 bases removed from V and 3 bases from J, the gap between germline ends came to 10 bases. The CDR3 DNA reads TGTGCCAGCAGCTCAGCCGTTACCAATCAGCCCCAGCATTTT. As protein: CASSSAVTNQPQHF.

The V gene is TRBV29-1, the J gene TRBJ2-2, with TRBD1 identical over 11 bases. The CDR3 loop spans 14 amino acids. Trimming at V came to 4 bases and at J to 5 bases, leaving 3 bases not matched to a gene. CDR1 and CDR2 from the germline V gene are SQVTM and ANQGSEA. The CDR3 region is CSVGGTGGTGELFF. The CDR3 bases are TGCAGCGTTGGAGGGACAGGGGGAACCGGGGAGCTGTTTTTT.

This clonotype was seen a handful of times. CDR3 loop: CASSLTAGGVSPLHF. The CDR3 DNA reads as TGTGCCAGCAGTTTAACGGCAGGTGGGGTGTCACCCCTCCACTTT. The rearrangement uses TRBV27 and TRBJ1-6; no clear D gene. The V end was cut by 2 bases, the J end by 10 bases, with 15 bases between. The CDR3 spans 15 residues. Germline V gene data show CDR1 as MNHEY and CDR2 as SMNVEV (reference sequence).

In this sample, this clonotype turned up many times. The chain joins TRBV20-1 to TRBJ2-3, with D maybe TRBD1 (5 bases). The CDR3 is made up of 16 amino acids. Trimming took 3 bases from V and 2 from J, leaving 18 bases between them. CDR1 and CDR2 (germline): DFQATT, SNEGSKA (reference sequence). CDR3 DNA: TGCAGTGCTAGCGGGTTGCGACAGCTTAACACAGATACGCAGTATTTT. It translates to CSASGLRQLNTDTQYF.

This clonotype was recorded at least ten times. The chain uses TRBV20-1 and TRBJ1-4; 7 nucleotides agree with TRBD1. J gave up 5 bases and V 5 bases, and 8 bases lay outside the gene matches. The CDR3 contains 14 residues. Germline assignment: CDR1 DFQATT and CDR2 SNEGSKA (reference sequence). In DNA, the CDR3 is TGCAGTGCTCCCCAGACAGGGCGCAATGAAAAACTGTTTTTT. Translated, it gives CSAPQTGRNEKLFF.

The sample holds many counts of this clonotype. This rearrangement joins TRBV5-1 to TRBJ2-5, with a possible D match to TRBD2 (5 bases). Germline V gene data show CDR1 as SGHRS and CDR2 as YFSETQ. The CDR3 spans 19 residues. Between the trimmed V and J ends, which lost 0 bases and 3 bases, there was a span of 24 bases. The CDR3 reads CASSLAGLASSWAKETQYF. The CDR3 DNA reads TGCGCCAGCAGCTTGGCCGGGTTGGCTAGCTCTTGGGCAAAAGAGACCCAGTACTTC.

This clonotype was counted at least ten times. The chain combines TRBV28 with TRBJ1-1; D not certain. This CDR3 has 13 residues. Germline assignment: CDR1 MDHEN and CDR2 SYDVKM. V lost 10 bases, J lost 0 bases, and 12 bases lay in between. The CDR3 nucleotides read TGTGCCATCCTCGAGACTCTGAACACTGAAGCTTTCTTT. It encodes CAILETLNTEAFF.

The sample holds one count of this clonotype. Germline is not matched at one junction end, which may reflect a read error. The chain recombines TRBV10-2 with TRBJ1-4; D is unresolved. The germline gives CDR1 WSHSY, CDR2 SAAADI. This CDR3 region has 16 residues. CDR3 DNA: TGTGCCAGCAGCTTAGACCTGGTGCCGCCTAATGAAAAACTGTTTTTT. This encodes CASSLDLVPPNEKLFF.

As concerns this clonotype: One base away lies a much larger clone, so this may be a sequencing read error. This CDR3 is CASSLNRQETQCF. Written as DNA, the CDR3 is TGTGCCAGCAGCTTGAACAGACAAGAGACCCAGTGCTTC. The chain is built from TRBV7-9 and TRBJ2-5, with D unclear. The germline CDR1 and CDR2 sequences are SEHNR and FQNEAQ (reference sequence). This CDR3 is built from 13 residues.